This T cell receptor (beta chain) was sequenced during a study of cytomegalovirus exposure and HLA in healthy donors. Study at large: Earlier results showed roughly 120 million unique TCR beta sequences derived from around 170 million T cells.

It was with 60 Vbeta and 13 Jbeta primers that the PCR ran. Using immunoSEQ multiplex PCR, the repertoire was profiled, and TCRdb retains in-frame clones only, with some absent. Of approximately 110,000 clones in the sample, roughly 72% are singletons; the top ten hold about 4%. Findings and caveats of the study: HLA alleles were associated with 16,000 or so TCR beta sequences in a later analysis at 0.05 false discovery rate. Some TCR beta chains (roughly 150 of them) were listed as cytomegalovirus-associated.

Germline CDR1 and CDR2: LGHNA and YNFKEQ. This CDR3 contains 14 residues. Trimming removed 7 bases at V and 0 bases at J, with 9 bases between. Unrecorded immune exposures were likely, despite nominal health at sampling. Comments on this clone: Antigen unknown.

Sequencing was carried out using PBMCs. This TCR derives from a woman aged 40 to 49 in good health and CMV-seropositive. The chain joins TRBV4-2 to TRBJ2-2, with D tentatively TRBD2 (5 bases). Here the CDR3 DNA reads TGTGCCAGCAAGGGCGGGTCGAACACCGGGGAGCTGTTTTTT. It is translated as CASKGGSNTGELFF.